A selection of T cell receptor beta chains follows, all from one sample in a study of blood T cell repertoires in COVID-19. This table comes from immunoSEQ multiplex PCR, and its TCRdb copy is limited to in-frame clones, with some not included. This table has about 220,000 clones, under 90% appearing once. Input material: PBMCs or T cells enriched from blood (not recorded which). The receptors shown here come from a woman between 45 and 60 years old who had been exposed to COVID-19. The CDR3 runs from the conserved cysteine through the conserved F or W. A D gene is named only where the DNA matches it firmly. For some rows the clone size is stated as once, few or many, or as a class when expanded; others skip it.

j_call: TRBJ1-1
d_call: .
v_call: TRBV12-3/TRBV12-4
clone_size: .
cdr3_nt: TGTGCCAGCAGCCTACAGGTTAACACTGAAGCTTTCTTT
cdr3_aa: CASSLQVNTEAFF

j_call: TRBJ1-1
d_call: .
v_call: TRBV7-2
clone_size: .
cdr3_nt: TGTGCCAGCAGCATAGTGCCAGGGTCTACTGAAGCTTTCTTT
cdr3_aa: CASSIVPGSTEAFF

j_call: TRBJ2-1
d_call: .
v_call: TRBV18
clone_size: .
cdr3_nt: TGTGCCAGCTCCCGGGGCAATGAGCAGTTCTTC
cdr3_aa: CASSRGNEQFF

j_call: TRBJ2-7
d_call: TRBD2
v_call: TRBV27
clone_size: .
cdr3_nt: TGTGCCAGCAGTTTGGCGGCTAGCGGGGGGTACGAGCAGTACTTC
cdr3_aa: CASSLAASGGYEQYF

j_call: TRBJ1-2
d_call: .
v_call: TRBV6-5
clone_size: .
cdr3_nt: TGTGCCAGCAGCGCAGAGGGCCGCTATGGCTACACCTTC
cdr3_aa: CASSAEGRYGYTF

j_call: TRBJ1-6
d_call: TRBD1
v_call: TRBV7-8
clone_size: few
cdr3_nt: TGTGCCAGCAGCTCCTCAGGACAGGGGGCGCGTTCACCCCTCCACTTT
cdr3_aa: CASSSSGQGARSPLHF

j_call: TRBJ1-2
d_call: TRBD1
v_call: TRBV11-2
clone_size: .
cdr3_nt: TGTGCCAGCAGCTACACTCTGACAGGGGGGATCCCCCACGGCTACACCTTC
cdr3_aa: CASSYTLTGGIPHGYTF

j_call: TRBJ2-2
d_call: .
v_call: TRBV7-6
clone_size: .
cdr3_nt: TGTGCCAGCAGCTTAGGTTCTGCGGGGGCGAGCACCGGGGAGCTGTTTTTT
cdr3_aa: CASSLGSAGASTGELFF

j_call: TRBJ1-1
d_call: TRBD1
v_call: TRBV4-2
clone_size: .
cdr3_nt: TGTGCCAGCAGCCAAGATCCGGGGACAGGGGACACTGAAGCTTTCTTT
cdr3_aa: CASSQDPGTGDTEAFF

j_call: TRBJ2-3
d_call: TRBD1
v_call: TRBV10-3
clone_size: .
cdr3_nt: TGTGCCATCAGTGGGCGACAGGGCGGCACAGATACGCAGTATTTT
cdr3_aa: CAISGRQGGTDTQYF

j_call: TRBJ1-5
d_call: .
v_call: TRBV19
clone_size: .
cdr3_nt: TGTGCCAGTAAGGACCGAGGGTATCAGCCCCAGCATTTT
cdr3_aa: CASKDRGYQPQHF

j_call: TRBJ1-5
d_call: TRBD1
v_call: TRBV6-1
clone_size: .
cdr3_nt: TGTGCCAGCAGTGAAGCAGGGGGCTCCTATCAGCCCCAGCATTTT
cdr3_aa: CASSEAGGSYQPQHF

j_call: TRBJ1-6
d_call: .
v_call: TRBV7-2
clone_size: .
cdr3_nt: TGTGCCAGCAGCATCCCAGGAAATTCACCCCTCCACTTT
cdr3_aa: CASSIPGNSPLHF

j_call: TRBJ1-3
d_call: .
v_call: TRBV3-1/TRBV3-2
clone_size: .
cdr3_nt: TGTGCCAGCCGAAGTGCGGGTAGAACTGGAAACACCATATATTTT
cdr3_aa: CASRSAGRTGNTIYF

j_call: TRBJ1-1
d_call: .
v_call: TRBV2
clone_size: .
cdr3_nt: TGTGCCAGCAGCCTCCGACAGCTCCCTGAAGCTTTCTTT
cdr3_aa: CASSLRQLPEAFF

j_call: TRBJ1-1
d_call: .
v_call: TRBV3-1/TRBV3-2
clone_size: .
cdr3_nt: TGTGCCAGCAGCCAAGAAGCACGGGGGGTTGAAGCTTTCTTT
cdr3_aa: CASSQEARGVEAFF

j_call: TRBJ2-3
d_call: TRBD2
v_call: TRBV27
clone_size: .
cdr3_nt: TGTGCCAGCAGTGCCGGACTAGGAACAGATACGCAGTATTTT
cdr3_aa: CASSAGLGTDTQYF

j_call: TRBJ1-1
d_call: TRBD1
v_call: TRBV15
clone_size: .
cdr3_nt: TGTGCCACCAGCACAGCAGGGGGCCCAGCTTTCTTT
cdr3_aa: CATSTAGGPAFF

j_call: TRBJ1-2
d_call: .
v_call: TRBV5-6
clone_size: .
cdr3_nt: TGTGCCAGCAGCGGATATCACCGGGAGCCTCAGGGCTACACCTTC
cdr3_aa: CASSGYHREPQGYTF

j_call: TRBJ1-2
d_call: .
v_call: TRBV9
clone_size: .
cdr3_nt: TGTGCCAGCAGCGTAGCAGCGGGGGGCTACACCTTC
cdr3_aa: CASSVAAGGYTF

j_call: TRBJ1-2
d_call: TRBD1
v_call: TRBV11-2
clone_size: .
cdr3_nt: TGTGCCAGCAGTTTACCGGGACAGGGAAACTATGGCTACACCTTC
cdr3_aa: CASSLPGQGNYGYTF

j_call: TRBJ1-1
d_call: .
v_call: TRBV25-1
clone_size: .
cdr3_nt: TGTGCCAGCAGTGAGGGAGCCGAAGCTTTCTTT
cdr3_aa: CASSEGAEAFF

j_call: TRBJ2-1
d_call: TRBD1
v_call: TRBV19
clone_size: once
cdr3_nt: TGTGCCAGTAGTTACGACAGGGGGGGCAATGAGCAGTTCTTC
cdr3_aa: CASSYDRGGNEQFF

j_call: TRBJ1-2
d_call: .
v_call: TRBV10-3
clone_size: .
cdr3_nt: TGTGCCACCGTCCCCGCCGGGGAGACGCTTGGCTACACCTTC
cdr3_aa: CATVPAGETLGYTF

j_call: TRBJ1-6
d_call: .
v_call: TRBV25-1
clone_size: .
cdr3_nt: TGTGCCAGCAGTGATTGGGGGGGCAATAATTCACCCCTCCACTTT
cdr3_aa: CASSDWGGNNSPLHF

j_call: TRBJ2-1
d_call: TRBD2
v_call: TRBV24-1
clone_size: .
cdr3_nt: TGTGCCACCAGTGGTCCCACTAGCGGGGGCCTTAATGAGCAGTTCTTC
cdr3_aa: CATSGPTSGGLNEQFF

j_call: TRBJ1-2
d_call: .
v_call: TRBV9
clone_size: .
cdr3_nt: TGTGCCAGCAGCGTAGCGGGAAGGGATGGCTACACCTTC
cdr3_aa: CASSVAGRDGYTF

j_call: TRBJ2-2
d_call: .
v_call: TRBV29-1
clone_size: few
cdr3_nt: TGCAGCGTTGGGGGCAGGGATACCGGGGAGCTGTTTTTT
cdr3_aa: CSVGGRDTGELFF

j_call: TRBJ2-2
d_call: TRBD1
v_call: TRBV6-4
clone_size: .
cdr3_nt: TGTGCCAGCAGTGCCCGGACAGGGACCGGGGAGCTGTTTTTT
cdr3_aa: CASSARTGTGELFF